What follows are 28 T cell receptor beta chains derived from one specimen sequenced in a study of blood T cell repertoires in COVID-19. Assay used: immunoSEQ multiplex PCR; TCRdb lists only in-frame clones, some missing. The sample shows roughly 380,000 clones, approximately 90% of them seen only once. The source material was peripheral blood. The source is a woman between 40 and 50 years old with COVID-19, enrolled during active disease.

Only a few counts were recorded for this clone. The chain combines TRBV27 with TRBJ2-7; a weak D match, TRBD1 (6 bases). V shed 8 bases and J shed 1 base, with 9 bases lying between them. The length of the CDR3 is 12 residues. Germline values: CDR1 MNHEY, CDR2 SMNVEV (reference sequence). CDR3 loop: CASGGGSYEQYF. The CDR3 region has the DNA TGTGCCAGCGGGGGCGGGTCCTACGAGCAGTACTTC.

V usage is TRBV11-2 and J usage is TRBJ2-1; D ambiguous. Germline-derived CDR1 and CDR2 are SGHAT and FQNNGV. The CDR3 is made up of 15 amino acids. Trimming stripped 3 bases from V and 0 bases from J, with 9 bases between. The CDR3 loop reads CASSFGHSSYNEQFF. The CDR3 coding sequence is TGTGCCAGCAGCTTTGGGCATAGCTCCTACAATGAGCAGTTCTTC.

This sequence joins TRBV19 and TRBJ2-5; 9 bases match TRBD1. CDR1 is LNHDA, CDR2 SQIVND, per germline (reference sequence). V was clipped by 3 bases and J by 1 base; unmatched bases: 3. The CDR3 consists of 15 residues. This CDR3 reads CASSIRDRVQETQYF. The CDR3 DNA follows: TGTGCCAGTAGTATCCGGGACAGGGTCCAAGAGACCCAGTACTTC.

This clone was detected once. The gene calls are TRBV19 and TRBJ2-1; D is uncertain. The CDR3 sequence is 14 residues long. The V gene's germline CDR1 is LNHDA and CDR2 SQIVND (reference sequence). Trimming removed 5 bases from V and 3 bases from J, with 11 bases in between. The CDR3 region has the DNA TGTGCCAGTAGTTCGGTACTTGGCTACAATGAGCAGTTCTTC. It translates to CASSSVLGYNEQFF.

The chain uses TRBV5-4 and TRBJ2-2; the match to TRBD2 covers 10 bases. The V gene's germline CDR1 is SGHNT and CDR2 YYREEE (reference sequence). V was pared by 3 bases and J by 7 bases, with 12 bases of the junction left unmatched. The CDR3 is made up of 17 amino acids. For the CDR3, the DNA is TGTGCCAGCAGCTCGACCCTAGCGGGGGCTGGGGGCGGGGAGCTGTTTTTT. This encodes CASSSTLAGAGGGELFF. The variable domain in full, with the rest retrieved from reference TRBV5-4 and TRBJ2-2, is ETGVTQSPTHLIKTRGQQVTLRCSSQSGHNTVSWYQQALGQGPQFIFQYYREEENGRGNFPPRFSGLQFPNYSSELNVNALELDDSALYLCASSSTLAGAGGGELFFGEGSRLTVL.

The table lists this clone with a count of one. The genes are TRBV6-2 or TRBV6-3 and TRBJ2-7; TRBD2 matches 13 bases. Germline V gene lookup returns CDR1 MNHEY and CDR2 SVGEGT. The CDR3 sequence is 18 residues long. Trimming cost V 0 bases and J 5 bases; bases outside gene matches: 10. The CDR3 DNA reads TGTGCCAGCAGTTACTCGCGGACTAGCGGGAGTTTCCCCCACGAGCAGTACTTC. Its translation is CASSYSRTSGSFPHEQYF.

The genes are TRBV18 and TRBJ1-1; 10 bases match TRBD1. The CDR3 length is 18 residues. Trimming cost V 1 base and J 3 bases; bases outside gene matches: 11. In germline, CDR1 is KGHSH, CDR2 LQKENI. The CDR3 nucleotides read TGTGCCAGCTCACCACTATCGGGACAGGGGAGGGAGGACACTGAAGCTTTCTTT. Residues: CASSPLSGQGREDTEAFF.

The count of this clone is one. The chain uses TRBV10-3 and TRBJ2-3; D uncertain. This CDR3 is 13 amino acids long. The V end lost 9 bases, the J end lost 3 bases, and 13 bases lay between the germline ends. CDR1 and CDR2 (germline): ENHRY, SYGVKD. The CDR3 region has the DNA TGTGCCATTAGCTTATTTGTAACAGATACGCAGTATTTT. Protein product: CAISLFVTDTQYF.

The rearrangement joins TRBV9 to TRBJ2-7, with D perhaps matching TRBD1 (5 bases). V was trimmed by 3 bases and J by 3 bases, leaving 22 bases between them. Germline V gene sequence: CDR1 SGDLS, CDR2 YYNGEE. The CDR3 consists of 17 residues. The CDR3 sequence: CASSAQIVAGPGYEQYF. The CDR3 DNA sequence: TGTGCCAGCAGCGCCCAAATAGTCGCAGGGCCGGGCTACGAGCAGTACTTC.

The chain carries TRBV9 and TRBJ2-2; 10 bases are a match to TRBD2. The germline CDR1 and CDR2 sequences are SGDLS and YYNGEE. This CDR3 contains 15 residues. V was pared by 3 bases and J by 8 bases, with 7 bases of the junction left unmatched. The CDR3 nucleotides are TGTGCCAGCAGCGGTAGGACTAGCGGAATGGGGGAGCTGTTTTTT. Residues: CASSGRTSGMGELFF. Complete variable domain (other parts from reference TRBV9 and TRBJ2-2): DSGVTQTPKHLITATGQRVTLRCSPRSGDLSVYWYQQSLDQGLQFLIQYYNGEERAKGNILERFSAQQFPDLHSELNLSSLELGDSALYFCASSGRTSGMGELFFGEGSRLTVL.

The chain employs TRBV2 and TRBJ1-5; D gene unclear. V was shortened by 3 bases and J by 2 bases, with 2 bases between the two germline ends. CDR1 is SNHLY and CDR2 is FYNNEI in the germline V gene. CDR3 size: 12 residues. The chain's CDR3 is CASSDGNQPQHF. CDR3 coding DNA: TGTGCCAGCAGTGACGGCAATCAGCCCCAGCATTTT.

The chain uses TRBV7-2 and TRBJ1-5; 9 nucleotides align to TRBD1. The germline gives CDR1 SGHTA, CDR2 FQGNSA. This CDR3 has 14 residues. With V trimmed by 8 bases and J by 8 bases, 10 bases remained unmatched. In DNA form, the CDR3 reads TGTGCCAGCGGGGCCGGGACAGGGAGGGAGCCCCAGCATTTT. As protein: CASGAGTGREPQHF.

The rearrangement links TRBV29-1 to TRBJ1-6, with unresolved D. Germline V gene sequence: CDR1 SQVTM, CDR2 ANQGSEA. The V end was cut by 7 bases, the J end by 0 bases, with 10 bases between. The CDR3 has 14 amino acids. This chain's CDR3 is CSATESSYNSPLHF. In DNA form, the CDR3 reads TGCAGCGCCACAGAGAGCTCCTATAATTCACCCCTCCACTTT.

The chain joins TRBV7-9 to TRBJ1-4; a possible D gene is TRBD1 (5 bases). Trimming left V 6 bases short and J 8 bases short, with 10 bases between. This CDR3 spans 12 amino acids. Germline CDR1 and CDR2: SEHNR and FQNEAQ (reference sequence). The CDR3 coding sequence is TGTGCCAGCAGAGGGGTCGGGGAAAAACTGTTTTTT. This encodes CASRGVGEKLFF.

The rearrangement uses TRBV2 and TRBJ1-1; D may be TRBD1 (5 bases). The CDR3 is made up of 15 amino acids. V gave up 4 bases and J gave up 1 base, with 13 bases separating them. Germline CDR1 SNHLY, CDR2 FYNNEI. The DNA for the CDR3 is TGTGCCAGCAGTGGACGGGGGGGACCGAACACTGAAGCTTTCTTT. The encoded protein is CASSGRGGPNTEAFF.

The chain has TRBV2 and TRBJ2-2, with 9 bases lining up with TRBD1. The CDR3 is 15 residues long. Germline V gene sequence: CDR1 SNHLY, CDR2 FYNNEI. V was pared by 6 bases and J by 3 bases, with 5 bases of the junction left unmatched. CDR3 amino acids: CASSEQGAHTGELFF. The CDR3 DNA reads TGTGCCAGCAGCGAACAGGGGGCTCACACCGGGGAGCTGTTTTTT.

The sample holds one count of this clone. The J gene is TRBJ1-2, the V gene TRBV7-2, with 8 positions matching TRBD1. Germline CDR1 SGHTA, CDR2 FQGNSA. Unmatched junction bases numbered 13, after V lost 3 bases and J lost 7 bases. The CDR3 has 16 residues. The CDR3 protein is CASSLNVDRGSGGYTF. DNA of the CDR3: TGTGCCAGCAGCTTGAATGTCGACAGGGGAAGTGGTGGCTACACCTTC.

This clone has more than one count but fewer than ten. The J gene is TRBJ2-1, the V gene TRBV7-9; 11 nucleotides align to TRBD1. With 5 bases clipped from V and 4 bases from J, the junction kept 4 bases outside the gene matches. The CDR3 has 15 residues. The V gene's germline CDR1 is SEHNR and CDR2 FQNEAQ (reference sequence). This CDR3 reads CASSTGTGGYNEQFF. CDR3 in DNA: TGTGCCAGCAGCACCGGGACAGGGGGTTACAATGAGCAGTTCTTC.

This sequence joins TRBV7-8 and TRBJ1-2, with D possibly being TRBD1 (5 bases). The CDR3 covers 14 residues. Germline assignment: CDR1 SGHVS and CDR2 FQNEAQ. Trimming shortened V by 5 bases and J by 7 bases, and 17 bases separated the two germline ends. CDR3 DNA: TGTGCCAGCAGCCCCGGAGCCAGGGCAGTTGGCTACACCTTC. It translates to CASSPGARAVGYTF.

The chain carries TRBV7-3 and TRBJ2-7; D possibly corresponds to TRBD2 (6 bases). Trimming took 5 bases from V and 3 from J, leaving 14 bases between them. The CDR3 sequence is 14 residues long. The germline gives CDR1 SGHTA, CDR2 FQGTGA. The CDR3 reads CASSTLRDVYEQYF. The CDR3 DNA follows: TGTGCCAGCAGCACCCTGCGGGACGTCTACGAGCAGTACTTC.

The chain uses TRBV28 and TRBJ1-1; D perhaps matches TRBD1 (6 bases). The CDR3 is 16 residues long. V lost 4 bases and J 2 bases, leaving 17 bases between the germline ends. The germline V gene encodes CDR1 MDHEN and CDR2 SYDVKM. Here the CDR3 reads CASSWDPNRDNTEAFF. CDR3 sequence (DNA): TGTGCCAGCAGTTGGGACCCCAACAGGGATAACACTGAAGCTTTCTTT. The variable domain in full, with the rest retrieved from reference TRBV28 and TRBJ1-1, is DVKVTQSSRYLVKRTGEKVFLECVQDMDHENMFWYRQDPGLGLRLIYFSYDVKMKEKGDIPEGYSVSREKKERFSLILESASTNQTSMYLCASSWDPNRDNTEAFFGQGTRLTVV.

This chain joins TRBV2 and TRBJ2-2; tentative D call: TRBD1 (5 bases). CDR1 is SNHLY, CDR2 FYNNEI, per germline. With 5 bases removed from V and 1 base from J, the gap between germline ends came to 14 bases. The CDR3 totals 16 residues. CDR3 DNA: TGTGCCAGCAGTAAAAGCTGGGGCGAGAACACCGGGGAGCTGTTTTTT. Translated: CASSKSWGENTGELFF.

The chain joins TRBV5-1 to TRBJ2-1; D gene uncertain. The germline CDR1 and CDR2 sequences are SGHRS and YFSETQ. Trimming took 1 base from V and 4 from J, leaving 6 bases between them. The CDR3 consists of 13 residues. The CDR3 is CASSLNQYNEQFF. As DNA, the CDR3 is TGCGCCAGCAGCTTGAACCAGTACAATGAGCAGTTCTTC.

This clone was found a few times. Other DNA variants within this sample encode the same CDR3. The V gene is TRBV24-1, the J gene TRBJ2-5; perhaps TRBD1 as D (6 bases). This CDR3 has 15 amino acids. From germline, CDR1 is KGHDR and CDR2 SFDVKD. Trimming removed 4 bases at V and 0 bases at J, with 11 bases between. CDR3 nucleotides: TGTGCCACCAGTGACCCTGACAGGTACCAAGAGACCCAGTACTTC. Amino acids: CATSDPDRYQETQYF.

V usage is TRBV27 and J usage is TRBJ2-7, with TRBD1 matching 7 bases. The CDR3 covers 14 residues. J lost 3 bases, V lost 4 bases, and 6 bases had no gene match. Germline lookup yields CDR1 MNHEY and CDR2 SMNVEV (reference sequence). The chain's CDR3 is CASSYRDRNYEQYF. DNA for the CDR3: TGTGCCAGCAGTTACCGGGACAGAAACTACGAGCAGTACTTC.

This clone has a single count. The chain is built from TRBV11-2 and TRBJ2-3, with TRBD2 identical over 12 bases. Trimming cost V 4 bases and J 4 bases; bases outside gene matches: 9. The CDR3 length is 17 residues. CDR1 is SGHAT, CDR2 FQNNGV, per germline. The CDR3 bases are TGTGCCAGCAGCTCCCCAGCGACTAGCGGGAGTCCAGATACGCAGTATTTT. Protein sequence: CASSSPATSGSPDTQYF.

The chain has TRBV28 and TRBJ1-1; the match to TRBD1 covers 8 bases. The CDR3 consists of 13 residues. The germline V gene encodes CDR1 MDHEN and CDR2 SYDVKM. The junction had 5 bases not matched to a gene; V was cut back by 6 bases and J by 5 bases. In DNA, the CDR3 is TGTGCCAGCAGAGCGACAGGGGAAACTGAAGCTTTCTTT. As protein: CASRATGETEAFF.

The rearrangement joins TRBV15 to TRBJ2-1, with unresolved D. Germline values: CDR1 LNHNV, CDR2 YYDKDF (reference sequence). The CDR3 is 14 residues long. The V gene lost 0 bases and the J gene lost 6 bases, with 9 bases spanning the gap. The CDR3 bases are TGTGCCACCAGCAGAGACAGGCCCTCCAATGAGCAGTTCTTC. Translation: CATSRDRPSNEQFF.